This entry lists 24 T cell receptor beta chains sequenced from one sample in a study of CD4 and CD8 cells across lung adenocarcinoma regions. From the PCR reads, TCRdb called clonotypes with MiXCR, one entry per CDR3 protein. The table includes approximately 3,000 distinct CDR3 sequences, roughly 54% detected once. Material for sequencing was CD4+ T cells from the center of a lung tumor. The source is a female donor with lung adenocarcinoma. The CD4 and CD8 labels of this study may be unreliable.

The chain recombines TRBV27 with TRBJ2-1; D perhaps matches TRBD1 (6 bases). Matching the DNA end better, TRBJ2-7 makes the J call doubtful. From germline, CDR1 is MNHEY and CDR2 SMNVEV (reference sequence). The CDR3 sequence is 13 residues long. Here the CDR3 DNA reads TGTGCCAGCAGGCCCTACAGGGTTAGCGAGCAGTACTTC. This codes for CASRPYRVSEQYF.

The table lists this clonotype with a few counts. The chain links TRBV6-2 or TRBV6-3 to TRBJ2-1, with TRBD2 matching over 11 bases. The CDR3 contains 14 residues. J was trimmed by 10 bases and V by 8 bases; bases with no gene match: 10. The V gene's germline CDR1 is MNHEY and CDR2 SVGEGT. CDR3: CASQGLAGGREQFF. The CDR3 nucleotides read TGTGCCAGCCAGGGGTTAGCGGGAGGGCGGGAGCAGTTCTTC.

About this clonotype: At one end the junction does not follow the germline gene, possibly because of a read error. The genes are TRBV6-2 or TRBV6-3 and TRBJ2-5; 10 nucleotides align to TRBD2. The V gene's germline CDR1 is MNHEY and CDR2 SVGEGT. The CDR3 has 15 amino acids. The CDR3 loop reads CASGYVAGGPDTQYF. The CDR3 DNA is TGTGCCAGCGGTTACGTAGCGGGAGGCCCAGATACCCAGTACTTC.

This clonotype appeared a few times. The rearrangement links TRBV6-5 to TRBJ2-1; TRBD2 matches 12 bases. V was pared by 4 bases and J by 0 bases, with 4 bases of the junction left unmatched. CDR3 length equals 17 residues. Germline assignment: CDR1 MNHEY and CDR2 SVGAGI. The CDR3 nucleotides read TGTGCCAGCAGTTTCTGGACTAGCGGGGACTCCTACAATGAGCAGTTCTTC. Its protein is CASSFWTSGDSYNEQFF.

The genes are TRBV7-2 and TRBJ2-3, with D unclear. V lost 2 bases and J lost 0, with 6 bases in between. The CDR3 has 14 amino acids. Per the germline V gene, CDR1 is SGHTA and CDR2 is FQGNSA. CDR3 sequence: CASSLITSTDTQYF. The CDR3 DNA sequence: TGTGCCAGCAGCTTAATTACTAGCACAGATACGCAGTATTTT.

In this sample, this clonotype turned up a few times. The chain recombines TRBV10-1 with TRBJ2-3; either TRBD1 or TRBD2 may fit D (5 bases each). V was shortened by 10 bases and J by 11 bases, with 22 bases between the two germline ends. The CDR3 runs to 13 residues. Germline lookup yields CDR1 WNHNN and CDR2 SYGVQD (reference sequence). Written as DNA, the CDR3 is TGCGCCACGGGGCTAGAAGCTAAAGACATGCAGTATTTT. Translated: CATGLEAKDMQYF.

This clonotype is labeled medium-sized. The CDR3 sequence is CASGAGHTYEQYF. CDR3 bases: TGTGCCAGCGGAGCCGGACACACCTACGAGCAGTACTTC. The chain joins TRBV6-5 to TRBJ2-7; TRBD1 might be the D (5 bases). Germline CDR1 reads MNHEY; CDR2 reads SVGAGI. CDR3 size: 13 residues. V dropped 8 bases and J dropped 2 bases, with 13 bases sitting between them.

Comments on this clonotype: The junction departs from germline at one end; a sequencing error may be responsible. V gene TRBV6-1 combines with J gene TRBJ2-3; D perhaps matches TRBD1 (7 bases). The CDR3 is made up of 15 amino acids. Germline CDR1 and CDR2: MNHNS and SASEGT. The CDR3, as DNA: TGTGCCAGCAGTGAATGGGGAGGTAACACAGGGGCGCAGTTTTTT. Residues: CASSEWGGNTGAQFF.

V and J are TRBV5-5 and TRBJ2-7; weak D call: TRBD2 (6 bases). The DNA matches TRBJ2-1 better at its end, which makes the J call doubtful. Germline V gene sequence: CDR1 SGHKS, CDR2 YYEKEE (reference sequence). The CDR3 runs to 14 residues. For the CDR3, the DNA is TGTGCCAGCAGCCTAGCGAGGACGGGGAATGAGCAGTTCTTC. It specifies CASSLARTGNEQFF.

This clonotype was found a few times. The chain joins TRBV10-3 to TRBJ2-3, with 7 bases matching TRBD2. This CDR3 comprises 14 residues. The germline V gene has CDR1 ENHRY and CDR2 SYGVKD. The CDR3 DNA follows: TGTGCGGGCAGTGGGGCTAGCGGCCCAGAGACCCAGTATTTT. Amino acid sequence: CAGSGASGPETQYF.

This chain's CDR3 is CASSFGGIANYGYTF. CDR3 bases: TGTGCCAGCAGCTTTGGAGGGATAGCTAACTATGGCTACACCTTC. V usage is TRBV7-2 and J usage is TRBJ1-2; D remains unclear. The CDR3 is 15 residues long. V was clipped by 3 bases and J by 0 bases, with 11 bases between them. From germline, CDR1 is SGHTA and CDR2 FQGNSA.

This clonotype has more than one count but fewer than ten. The rearrangement links TRBV6-1 to TRBJ1-3; D is possibly TRBD1 (5 bases). Germline CDR1 reads MNHNS; CDR2 reads SASEGT. Trimming stripped 7 bases from V and 0 bases from J, with 10 bases between. The CDR3 sequence is 14 residues long. The CDR3 coding sequence is TGTGCCAGCATTGAGACAGACTCTGGAAACACCATATATTTT. Its translation is CASIETDSGNTIYF.

The rearrangement uses TRBV6-1 and TRBJ2-1; 7 bases are shared with TRBD1. The tail of the sequence fits TRBJ2-7 better, so the J call may be wrong. This CDR3 is built from 13 residues. Germline-derived CDR1 and CDR2 are MNHNS and SASEGT. The CDR3 reads CASSPDRVYEQYF. The DNA for the CDR3 is TGTGCCAGCAGTCCCGACAGGGTCTACGAGCAGTACTTC.

This clonotype is medium-sized. The V call is TRBV6-4, the J call TRBJ1-4; D gene ambiguous. Deletions cut 11 bases from V and 3 bases from J, with 16 bases between. CDR1 and CDR2 from the germline V gene are MRHNA and SNTAGT. The CDR3 length is 14 residues. CDR3 sequence (DNA): TGTGCCTTTAGGAGGGAACGGGCTAATGAAAAACTGTTTTTT. As protein: CAFRRERANEKLFF.

V and J are TRBV6-1 and TRBJ2-1; 13 bases fit TRBD2. The CDR3 totals 14 residues. In germline, CDR1 is MNHNS, CDR2 SASEGT. V gave up 8 bases and J gave up 9 bases; unmatched junction bases: 7. Here the CDR3 reads CASEGTSGKFEQFF. Written as DNA, the CDR3 is TGTGCCAGCGAGGGGACTAGCGGGAAGTTTGAGCAGTTCTTC.

The V gene is TRBV6-1, the J gene TRBJ2-2; D could derive from TRBD1 or TRBD2 (5 bases each). Germline CDR1 and CDR2: MNHNS and SASEGT. The CDR3 runs 16 residues. Trimming removed 5 bases from V and 4 bases from J, with 17 bases in between. The CDR3 here is CASSPRPSRVTGELFF. The CDR3 DNA is TGTGCCAGCAGTCCCCGCCCTAGCAGGGTCACCGGGGAGCTGTTTTTT.

This chain uses TRBV6-1 with TRBJ1-5, with D perhaps TRBD1 (5 bases). Per germline, CDR1 MNHNS and CDR2 SASEGT. V lost 3 bases and J lost 6, with 6 bases in between. The CDR3 totals 12 residues. CDR3 residues: CASSDRVQPQHF. CDR3 nucleotides: TGTGCCAGCAGTGACAGGGTTCAGCCCCAGCATTTT.

With respect to this clonotype: An end of the junction differs from the germline gene, which may be a read error. This chain joins TRBV4-1 and TRBJ2-5; 8 bases are a match to TRBD2. Germline V gene data show CDR1 as MGHRA and CDR2 as YSYEKL. The CDR3 has 15 residues. As DNA, the CDR3 is TGCGCCGGGGGGCGCCTCGGGGGGGACCAAGATACCCAGTATTTC. Amino acids: CAGGRLGGDQDTQYF.

This clonotype was counted once. The rearrangement joins TRBV6-1 to TRBJ1-1, with unresolved D. Between the trimmed V and J ends, which lost 7 bases and 5 bases, there was a span of 23 bases. The CDR3 loop spans 16 amino acids. The V gene's germline CDR1 is MNHNS and CDR2 SASEGT. The CDR3 DNA sequence: TGTGCCAGCACCGAAAGGGTCGGGCGGTACGAGACTGAAGCTTTCTTT. It is translated as CASTERVGRYETEAFF.

This clonotype is termed medium-sized. V usage is TRBV6-1 and J usage is TRBJ2-5, with 7 bases matching TRBD1. The CDR3 length is 15 residues. The junction had 7 bases not matched to a gene; V was cut back by 2 bases and J by 4 bases. The V gene's germline CDR1 is MNHNS and CDR2 SASEGT. The DNA of the CDR3 is TGTGCCAGCAGTGAATTTTGGACAGGTAGAGAGACCCAGTACTTC. Translated, it gives CASSEFWTGRETQYF.

The rearrangement uses TRBV10-1 and TRBJ1-1; D possibly corresponds to TRBD1 (5 bases). There are 13 residues in the CDR3. Germline-derived CDR1 and CDR2 are WNHNN and SYGVQD (reference sequence). V was shortened by 6 bases and J by 10 bases, with 18 bases between the two germline ends. CDR3 amino acids: CASSTAGGNRAFF. The CDR3 DNA reads as TGCGCCAGCAGCACTGCGGGGGGGAATAGAGCTTTCTTT.

The chain links TRBV27 to TRBJ1-1, with D possibly TRBD1 on 5 matching bases. The ends were cut back, 4 bases at V and 3 bases at J, with 12 bases in the middle. The CDR3 is made up of 14 amino acids. Germline CDR1 and CDR2: MNHEY and SMNVEV (reference sequence). The CDR3 DNA follows: TGTGCCAGCAGTTCGTCCGGGGGGTACACTGAAGCTTTCTTT. This gives the protein CASSSSGGYTEAFF.

With regard to this clonotype: Germline and junction disagree at one end, which may indicate a read error. The V call is TRBV6-1, the J call TRBJ2-3; weak D call: TRBD2 (7 bases). Germline V lookup: CDR1 MNHNS, CDR2 SASEGT. There are 16 residues in the CDR3. CDR3 amino acids: CASGGGGGGKTDTQYF. In DNA, the CDR3 is TGTGCCAGCGGGGGTGGCGGGGGCGGTAAGACAGATACGCAGTATTTC.

The chain carries TRBV6-1 and TRBJ2-3, with D possibly being TRBD2 (5 bases). Per the germline V gene, CDR1 is MNHNS and CDR2 is SASEGT. V was cut by 2 bases and J by 3 bases, with 9 bases left in between. CDR3 length: 14 amino acids. The CDR3 coding sequence is TGTGCCAGCAGTGAATCGAGGGAGACAGATACGCAGTATTTT. Its translation: CASSESRETDTQYF.